The 17 T cell receptor beta chains below all came from one sample that was sequenced in a study of metastatic and nonmetastatic thyroid tumors. There were no patients who had received any treatment before thyroid surgery. TCRdb reprocessed the PCR reads via MiXCR. The repertoire holds around 13,000 clones, with around 21% as singletons. The sample consisted of adjacent normal tissue. All receptors come from a female donor with papillary thyroid cancer or a benign thyroid nodule (not recorded which). Some clones in this sample may be carry-over from other donors' samples.

V is TRBV20-1 and J is TRBJ2-5; 13 bases are a match to TRBD2. The DNA end is more similar to TRBJ2-1, so the J call may be wrong. Germline assignment: CDR1 DFQATT and CDR2 SNEGSKA (reference sequence). The CDR3 loop spans 18 amino acids. CDR3 in amino acids: CSATGGMTSGRSTDEQFF. The CDR3 DNA sequence: TGCAGTGCTACCGGGGGAATGACTAGCGGGAGGAGTACGGATGAGCAGTTCTTC.

By its share, this clone is medium-sized. The chain uses TRBV12-3 or TRBV12-4 and TRBJ1-6; 8 positions match TRBD1. V shed 6 bases, J shed 9 bases, and the junction held 10 bases outside the gene matches. The length of the CDR3 is 15 residues. CDR3 loop: CASSPGTGQGSPLHF. Here the CDR3 DNA reads TGTGCCAGCAGCCCTGGTACCGGACAGGGTTCACCCCTCCACTTT.

A remark on this clone: Other DNA sequences in the same sample also yield this CDR3. The chain has TRBV29-1 and TRBJ2-7; D is unresolved. In germline, CDR1 is SQVTM, CDR2 ANQGSEA. The length of the CDR3 is 14 residues. V lost 0 bases and J lost 2, with 11 bases in between. The CDR3 DNA reads TGCAGCGTTGAAGACTTGGAGAGTCCCTACGAGCAGTACTTC. It specifies CSVEDLESPYEQYF.

Relative to its sample, this clone is medium-sized. V is TRBV5-1 and J is TRBJ1-1; D gene ambiguous. Deletions cut 5 bases from V and 10 bases from J, with 18 bases between. CDR1 and CDR2 from the germline V gene are SGHRS and YFSETQ. CDR3 size: 13 residues. Here the CDR3 DNA reads TGCGCCAGCAGTCATGGAGGCGACGAGGGAGCTTTCTTT. It encodes CASSHGGDEGAFF.

This clone was picked up a small number of times. The chain couples TRBV5-6 to TRBJ2-7; D is unresolved. Germline values: CDR1 SGHDT, CDR2 YYEEEE. V shed 5 bases and J shed 0 bases, with 15 bases lying between them. The CDR3 has 15 residues. CDR3: CASRGRTASSYEQYF. The CDR3, as DNA: TGTGCCAGCAGGGGTAGGACGGCGAGCTCCTACGAGCAGTACTTC.

By sample fraction, this clone is medium-sized. The chain links TRBV19 to TRBJ1-2, with D unclear. Germline CDR1 and CDR2: LNHDA and SQIVND (reference sequence). CDR3 length equals 11 residues. V was pared by 5 bases and J by 8 bases, with 9 bases between. The CDR3 here is CASSSGEGYTF. CDR3 DNA: TGTGCCAGTAGTTCTGGGGAAGGCTACACCTTC.

This chain uses TRBV14 with TRBJ1-2, with D hard to call. V was trimmed by 5 bases and J by 4 bases, leaving 8 bases between them. Germline V gene lookup returns CDR1 SGHDN and CDR2 FVKESK. The CDR3 totals 12 residues. CDR3 amino acids: CASSYGVYGYTF. The CDR3 DNA reads as TGTGCCAGCAGCTACGGGGTCTATGGCTACACCTTC.

By share of the sample, this clone is medium-sized. The rearrangement uses TRBV9 and TRBJ2-1; 7 bases match TRBD1. Per germline, CDR1 SGDLS and CDR2 YYNGEE. CDR3 length: 19 amino acids. The V and J ends lost 3 bases and 2 bases, in that order; junction bases with no gene match: 17. CDR3 DNA: TGTGCCAGCAGCGCCGCCACGTCCCGGGACAGAGGAACCTACAATGAGCAGTTCTTC. Protein: CASSAATSRDRGTYNEQFF.

This clone is medium-sized by share. This chain connects TRBV12-3 or TRBV12-4 to TRBJ2-2; the D is unclear. This CDR3 has 16 amino acids. V gave up 3 bases and J gave up 7 bases, with 18 bases separating them. This chain's CDR3 is CASSFENAARGGELFF. The CDR3 coding sequence is TGTGCCAGCAGTTTCGAGAATGCCGCTAGAGGCGGGGAGCTGTTTTTT.

In its sample, this clone was seen a few times. One end of the junction varies from germline; a read error may be responsible. V and J are TRBV28 and TRBJ1-4; 7 bases are a match to TRBD1. The CDR3 loop spans 15 amino acids. Germline V gene sequence: CDR1 MDHEN, CDR2 SYDVKM. The CDR3 here is CASSIPTGSVEKLVF. The CDR3 DNA is TGTGCCAGCAGTATTCCGACAGGGAGCGTGGAAAAACTGGTTTTT.

This clone was detected many times. V is TRBV3-1 and J is TRBJ2-3; D is uncertain. V was shortened by 3 bases and J by 6 bases, with 4 bases between the two germline ends. CDR3 length: 11 amino acids. From germline, CDR1 is LGHDT and CDR2 YNNKEL (reference sequence). The CDR3 here is CASSHTDTQYF. In nucleotides, the CDR3 is TGTGCCAGCAGCCACACTGATACGCAGTATTTT.

This clone is termed medium-sized. The V gene is TRBV24-1, the J gene TRBJ1-2; D gene unclear. Trimming removed 1 base at V and 6 bases at J, with 8 bases between. The V gene's germline CDR1 is KGHDR and CDR2 SFDVKD. The CDR3 totals 13 residues. In nucleotides, the CDR3 is TGTGCCACCAGTGATTTTGGTGGGGATGGCTACACCTTC. Its protein product is CATSDFGGDGYTF.

The chain joins TRBV5-1 to TRBJ2-7, with TRBD1 as a possible D gene (5 bases). The CDR3 contains 15 residues. V lost 4 bases and J 3 bases, leaving 17 bases between the germline ends. Germline lookup yields CDR1 SGHRS and CDR2 YFSETQ. The CDR3 DNA is TGCGCCAGCAGCCCGTCGGGTAGGGGTCGCTACGAGCAGTACTTC. Residues: CASSPSGRGRYEQYF. Filled out from reference TRBV5-1 and TRBJ2-7, the complete variable domain reads KAGVTQTPRYLIKTRGQQVTLSCSPISGHRSVSWYQQTPGQGLQFLFEYFSETQRNKGNFPGRFSGRQFSNSRSEMNVSTLELGDSALYLCASSPSGRGRYEQYFGPGTRLTVT.

The table lists this clone with many counts. The gene calls are TRBV7-8 and TRBJ2-1; D unresolved. The V and J ends lost 1 base and 6 bases respectively, with 4 bases between them. CDR3 length equals 12 residues. The germline V gene encodes CDR1 SGHVS and CDR2 FQNEAQ. As DNA, the CDR3 is TGTGCCAGCAGCTTAGTAGCCAATGAGCAGTTCTTC. Translation gives CASSLVANEQFF.

In its sample, this clone was seen a few times. The genes are TRBV6-1 and TRBJ2-1; TRBD2 matches at 13 bases. This CDR3 is built from 17 residues. CDR1 and CDR2 from the germline V gene are MNHNS and SASEGT. With 4 bases clipped from V and 9 bases from J, the junction kept 12 bases outside the gene matches. The CDR3 loop reads CASSATRTSGSAAEQFF. In nucleotides, the CDR3 is TGTGCCAGCAGTGCCACGAGGACTAGCGGGAGTGCCGCTGAGCAGTTCTTC.

About this clone: A much larger clonotype is one base distant, so this may be a read error. CDR3 nucleotide sequence: TGCGCCAGCAGTAGCGGGGGGAGAAACATTAAGTACTTC. This translates into CASSSGGRNIKYF. This chain connects TRBV10-2 to TRBJ2-4, with TRBD2 identical over 9 bases. Germline V gene sequence: CDR1 WSHSY, CDR2 SAAADI. This CDR3 has 13 amino acids.

This clone occurred many times. V gene TRBV11-2 combines with J gene TRBJ1-1, with D unresolved. Germline V CDR1 and CDR2: SGHAT, FQNNGV. V was trimmed by 4 bases and J by 4 bases, leaving 22 bases between them. The CDR3 has 17 amino acids. The CDR3 DNA sequence: TGTGCCAGCAGCTATATCTATTTTGCGGGGAAGAGCACTGAAGCTTTCTTT. This encodes CASSYIYFAGKSTEAFF.